Shown below are 28 T cell receptor beta chains from a single sample sequenced in a study of blood T cell repertoires in COVID-19. The method was immunoSEQ multiplex PCR; TCRdb's version includes in-frame clones alone and lacks a portion of them. The sample has 150,000 to 200,000 clones; around three quarters are singletons. The sample comprised PBMCs or T cells enriched from blood (not recorded which). The receptors stem from a woman aged 45-59 years with acute COVID-19.

V gene TRBV10-3 combines with J gene TRBJ2-1; D remains ambiguous. V lost 4 bases and J lost 0, with 10 bases in between. Per the germline V gene, CDR1 is ENHRY and CDR2 is SYGVKD. This CDR3 comprises 15 residues. The CDR3 here is CAISATGSSYNEQFF. The CDR3 coding sequence is TGTGCCATCAGTGCTACCGGTAGCTCCTACAATGAGCAGTTCTTC.

This chain joins TRBV19 and TRBJ1-2, with 8 bases matching TRBD1. Trimming at V came to 6 bases and at J to 4 bases, leaving 10 bases not matched to a gene. CDR1 is LNHDA and CDR2 is SQIVND in the germline V gene (reference sequence). The length of the CDR3 is 15 residues. The CDR3 DNA reads as TGTGCCAGTAGGACGACAGGGGCCACCAGCTATGGCTACACCTTC. This sequence encodes CASRTTGATSYGYTF. The whole variable domain, remainder taken from reference TRBV19 and TRBJ1-2, is DGGITQSPKYLFRKEGQNVTLSCEQNLNHDAMYWYRQDPGQGLRLIYYSQIVNDFQKGDIAEGYSVSREKKESFPLTVTSAQKNPTAFYLCASRTTGATSYGYTFGSGTRLTVV.

This clone has a handful of counts. The chain couples TRBV24-1 to TRBJ2-3; D might be TRBD2 (6 bases). The V gene's germline CDR1 is KGHDR and CDR2 SFDVKD. This CDR3 comprises 15 residues. V was cut by 4 bases and J by 9 bases, with 19 bases left in between. The CDR3 sequence: CATSDPSTTEGTQYF. The CDR3 bases are TGTGCCACCAGTGACCCGAGTACGACGGAGGGGACGCAGTATTTT.

The chain carries TRBV6-1 and TRBJ1-5; tentative D call: TRBD1 (5 bases). The CDR3 covers 14 residues. The V gene lost 2 bases and the J gene lost 2 bases, with 7 bases spanning the gap. Germline CDR1 is MNHNS and CDR2 is SASEGT. The CDR3 loop is CASSEQGGNQPQHF. For the CDR3, the DNA is TGTGCCAGCAGTGAACAGGGTGGCAATCAGCCCCAGCATTTT.

The gene calls are TRBV7-2 and TRBJ1-1, with a tentative D call TRBD1 (5 bases). Germline CDR1 reads SGHTA; CDR2 reads FQGNSA. This CDR3 has 14 residues. Trimming pared 2 bases from V and 6 bases from J, leaving 13 bases between. CDR3 amino acids: CASSLRRQLSEAFF. In DNA form, the CDR3 reads TGTGCCAGCAGCTTACGGAGACAGCTTTCTGAAGCTTTCTTT. Using reference TRBV7-2 and TRBJ1-1 for the parts outside the CDR3, the full variable domain is GAGVSQSPSNKVTEKGKDVELRCDPISGHTALYWYRQSLGQGLEFLIYFQGNSAPDKSGLPSDRFSAERTGGSVSTLTIQRTQQEDSAVYLCASSLRRQLSEAFFGQGTRLTVV.

V and J are TRBV28 and TRBJ1-2, with 11 bases that match TRBD1. Trimming removed 3 bases from V and 7 bases from J; junction bases left unmatched: 4. CDR3 length equals 14 residues. Germline V CDR1 and CDR2: MDHEN, SYDVKM. CDR3 protein: CASSFLGTGGGYTF. CDR3 coding DNA: TGTGCCAGCAGTTTCCTTGGGACAGGGGGTGGCTACACCTTC.

The gene calls are TRBV5-1 and TRBJ2-6, with D possibly being TRBD2 (5 bases). CDR3 length: 14 amino acids. Trimming shortened V by 5 bases and J by 3 bases, and 9 bases separated the two germline ends. Germline V gene lookup returns CDR1 SGHRS and CDR2 YFSETQ. CDR3 sequence: CASREALGANVLTF. The CDR3 nucleotides read TGCGCCAGCAGGGAGGCACTTGGGGCCAACGTCCTGACTTTC.

The CDR3 region is CASSPPGGNSPLHF. In DNA, the CDR3 is TGTGCCAGCTCACCCCCGGGGGGCAATTCACCCCTCCACTTT. This sequence joins TRBV18 and TRBJ1-6; D is perhaps TRBD1 (6 bases). The V end was cut by 3 bases, the J end by 7 bases, with 10 bases between. This CDR3 comprises 14 residues. Germline V gene data show CDR1 as KGHSH and CDR2 as LQKENI.

There are a few counts of this clone. The chain recombines TRBV28 with TRBJ1-1; unclear D gene. V lost 8 bases and J lost 4, with 17 bases in between. Germline-derived CDR1 and CDR2 are MDHEN and SYDVKM. The length of the CDR3 is 14 residues. This chain's CDR3 is CASSLVWQITEAFF. In DNA form, the CDR3 reads TGTGCCAGCTCCTTGGTCTGGCAGATCACTGAAGCTTTCTTT.

V gene TRBV7-9 combines with J gene TRBJ1-4; the D gene is possibly TRBD1 (5 bases). The CDR3 contains 18 residues. Germline CDR1 reads SEHNR; CDR2 reads FQNEAQ (reference sequence). V was clipped by 5 bases and J by 3 bases, with 22 bases between them. The CDR3 spells CASSPTYPGGTSNEKLFF. DNA of the CDR3: TGTGCCAGCAGCCCTACCTACCCGGGGGGTACGTCTAATGAAAAACTGTTTTTT.

The rearrangement joins TRBV6-5 to TRBJ2-3, with TRBD2 matching over 7 bases. Per germline, CDR1 MNHEY and CDR2 SVGAGI. The CDR3 spans 16 residues. J lost 0 bases, V lost 2 bases, and 5 bases had no gene match. Here the CDR3 reads CASSYGFGGSTDTQYF. CDR3 DNA sequence: TGTGCCAGCAGTTACGGTTTCGGGGGGAGCACAGATACGCAGTATTTT.

This rearrangement joins TRBV4-2 to TRBJ2-1; 7 bases agree with TRBD1. There are 15 residues in the CDR3. With 3 bases clipped from V and 10 bases from J, the junction kept 12 bases outside the gene matches. Germline CDR1 LGHNA, CDR2 YNFKEQ. CDR3 loop: CASSHNQGPQGEQFF. CDR3 coding DNA: TGTGCCAGCAGCCATAACCAGGGACCACAGGGGGAGCAGTTCTTC.

This chain joins TRBV27 and TRBJ1-4, with TRBD1 matching 7 bases. After removal of 5 bases from V and 7 bases from J, the junction contained 13 bases not matched to a gene. The CDR3 is 16 amino acids. CDR1 MNHEY and CDR2 SMNVEV come from the germline V gene (reference sequence). The CDR3 bases are TGTGCCAGCAGTCCAAACCCCGGGACAGCAGTTGAAAAACTGTTTTTT. The encoded protein is CASSPNPGTAVEKLFF. Complete variable domain (other parts from reference TRBV27 and TRBJ1-4): EAQVTQNPRYLITVTGKKLTVTCSQNMNHEYMSWYRQDPGLGLRQIYYSMNVEVTDKGDVPEGYKVSRKEKRNFPLILESPSPNQTSLYFCASSPNPGTAVEKLFFGSGTQLSVL.

This clone was seen more than once but under ten times. The CDR3 region is CASSGQGISYGYTF. Here the CDR3 DNA reads TGTGCCAGCAGCGGACAGGGAATTTCCTATGGCTACACCTTC. The chain carries TRBV7-8 and TRBJ1-2; 8 nucleotides line up with TRBD1. CDR1 is SGHVS and CDR2 is FQNEAQ in the germline V gene. This CDR3 has 14 amino acids. V lost 5 bases and J lost 4; bases outside the gene matches: 6.

The chain uses TRBV6-5 and TRBJ2-2; TRBD2 matches at 10 bases. Germline V lookup: CDR1 MNHEY, CDR2 SVGAGI. CDR3 length: 15 residues. V was clipped by 4 bases and J by 7 bases; unmatched bases: 6. The CDR3 spells CASSSGTSAFGELFF. The CDR3 bases are TGTGCCAGCAGTTCCGGGACTAGCGCTTTCGGGGAGCTGTTTTTT.

The chain links TRBV28 to TRBJ2-4; 8 bases match TRBD2. V trimming: 7 bases; J trimming: 4 bases; junction bases outside the gene matches: 9. The CDR3 is made up of 15 amino acids. CDR1 MDHEN and CDR2 SYDVKM come from the germline V gene. CDR3 protein: CASTNSGTRKNIQYF. The CDR3 DNA follows: TGTGCCAGCACAAATTCCGGGACTAGGAAAAACATTCAGTACTTC.

The CDR3 coding sequence is TGTGCCAGTCGGAGCCCCAACAGGGAAGGCTACACCTTC. It is translated as CASRSPNREGYTF. The chain recombines TRBV19 with TRBJ1-2; possibly TRBD1 for D (6 bases). The V end lost 8 bases, the J end lost 8 bases, and 18 bases lay between the germline ends. This CDR3 contains 13 residues. Germline values: CDR1 LNHDA, CDR2 SQIVND (reference sequence).

Only a few counts were recorded for this clone. The chain joins TRBV3-1 (or the pseudogene TRBV3-2) to TRBJ1-6; no reliable D call. V was cut by 1 base and J by 4 bases, with 11 bases left in between. The CDR3 is 16 amino acids. From germline, CDR1 is LGHDT and CDR2 YNNKEL (reference sequence). The CDR3: CASSQGARHYNSPLHF. DNA of the CDR3: TGTGCCAGCAGCCAAGGGGCCCGTCATTATAATTCACCCCTCCACTTT.

This clone was counted only a few times. The chain employs TRBV7-8 and TRBJ2-3; weak D call: TRBD2 (5 bases). The CDR3 is 13 residues long. Per germline, CDR1 SGHVS and CDR2 FQNEAQ. The V gene lost 3 bases and the J gene lost 2 bases, with 6 bases spanning the gap. DNA of the CDR3: TGTGCCAGCAGCTTCGGGGTCACAGATACGCAGTATTTT. It codes for CASSFGVTDTQYF.

The rearrangement uses TRBV11-2 and TRBJ2-5; TRBD1 agrees at 8 bases. This CDR3 has 15 amino acids. Trimming removed 0 bases from V and 4 bases from J; junction bases left unmatched: 4. Germline V lookup: CDR1 SGHAT, CDR2 FQNNGV. The CDR3 nucleotides read TGTGCCAGCAGCTTAGATGGACAGGGCGGAGAGACCCAGTACTTC. Translation gives CASSLDGQGGETQYF.

This clone was picked up a small number of times. This chain connects TRBV7-2 to TRBJ2-3, with 9 bases lining up with TRBD2. This CDR3 has 17 residues. V gave up 2 bases and J gave up 1 base; unmatched junction bases: 7. Looked up from germline, CDR1 is SGHTA and CDR2 is FQGNSA. CDR3 in amino acids: CASSLNPGTSRTDTQYF. CDR3 bases: TGTGCCAGCAGCTTAAACCCCGGGACTAGCCGCACAGATACGCAGTATTTT.

The chain uses TRBV5-1 and TRBJ2-3; 9 nucleotides agree with TRBD2. The CDR3 runs to 16 residues. In germline, CDR1 is SGHRS, CDR2 YFSETQ. With V trimmed by 0 bases and J by 2 bases, 4 bases remained unmatched. CDR3 nucleotides: TGCGCCAGCAGCTTGGGGACTAGCGCCAACACAGATACGCAGTATTTT. Amino acid sequence: CASSLGTSANTDTQYF. The variable domain in full, with the rest retrieved from reference TRBV5-1 and TRBJ2-3, is KAGVTQTPRYLIKTRGQQVTLSCSPISGHRSVSWYQQTPGQGLQFLFEYFSETQRNKGNFPGRFSGRQFSNSRSEMNVSTLELGDSALYLCASSLGTSANTDTQYFGPGTRLTVL.

The chain employs TRBV18 and TRBJ1-5, with D possibly being TRBD1 (6 bases). Germline loops: CDR1 KGHSH, CDR2 LQKENI. V was clipped by 0 bases and J by 1 base, with 10 bases between them. This CDR3 region has 16 residues. CDR3 protein: CASSPPGGTSNQPQHF. The CDR3 bases are TGTGCCAGCTCACCACCAGGGGGAACAAGCAATCAGCCCCAGCATTTT.

The V and J genes are TRBV3-1 (or the pseudogene TRBV3-2) and TRBJ2-5; no clear D gene. Looked up from germline, CDR1 is LGHDT and CDR2 is YNNKEL (reference sequence). This CDR3 is 14 amino acids long. V was cut by 2 bases and J by 5 bases, with 12 bases left in between. The CDR3 is CASSQIVGSETQYF. The CDR3 nucleotides read TGTGCCAGCAGCCAAATTGTGGGCTCCGAGACCCAGTACTTC.

The chain links TRBV7-8 to TRBJ1-2; D ambiguous. Germline V CDR1 and CDR2: SGHVS, FQNEAQ. The CDR3 is made up of 13 amino acids. Trimming pared 5 bases from V and 5 bases from J, leaving 12 bases between. The chain's CDR3 is CASSPPTEYGYTF. CDR3 DNA sequence: TGTGCCAGCAGCCCGCCGACGGAGTATGGCTACACCTTC. The full variable domain, rest sourced from reference TRBV7-8 and TRBJ1-2, is GAGVSQSPRYKVAKRGQDVALRCDPISGHVSLFWYQQALGQGPEFLTYFQNEAQLDKSGLPSDRFFAERPEGSVSTLKIQRTQQEDSAVYLCASSPPTEYGYTFGSGTRLTVV.

V gene TRBV10-2 combines with J gene TRBJ1-4; TRBD1 aligns across 11 bases. Trimming removed 7 bases from V and 8 bases from J; junction bases left unmatched: 3. Per the germline V gene, CDR1 is WSHSY and CDR2 is SAAADI. The CDR3 consists of 13 residues. For the CDR3, the DNA is TGCGCCAGCACCGGGACAGGGGGAGAAAAACTGTTTTTT. This sequence encodes CASTGTGGEKLFF.

This clone was picked up one time. The chain joins TRBV5-5 to TRBJ1-4; D is unclear. V was shortened by 6 bases and J by 3 bases, with 18 bases between the two germline ends. Germline V lookup: CDR1 SGHKS, CDR2 YYEKEE (reference sequence). CDR3 length: 16 residues. CDR3 in DNA: TGTGCCAGCATATCAGTTGTGGGAGCACCTAATGAAAAACTGTTTTTT. This gives the protein CASISVVGAPNEKLFF.

The CDR3 coding sequence is TGCGCCAGCAGCCTGGACGGGTACTACGAGCAGTACGTC. It codes for CASSLDGYYEQYV. The J gene is TRBJ2-7, the V gene TRBV5-1, with no clear D. With 4 bases removed from V and 3 bases from J, the gap between germline ends came to 11 bases. Germline loops: CDR1 SGHRS, CDR2 YFSETQ. The CDR3 has 13 amino acids.